The rows below give T cell receptor beta chains drawn from one sample of a study of beta chain features in type 1 diabetes. Using immunoSEQ multiplex PCR, the repertoire was profiled, and TCRdb retains in-frame clones only, with some absent. This sample has about 350,000 clones, with around 20% found just once. The sequencing sample was made of naive CD4+ T cells from blood. The receptors shown here come from a woman in her late teens or twenties in good health. CDR3s include the opening cysteine and the closing phenylalanine or tryptophan. Fields, in order: V gene, J gene, clone size, D gene, CDR3 DNA, CDR3 protein. D genes are given only for firm matches. Rows may omit the clone size; those that give it use once, few, many or a size class.

TRBV7-9	TRBJ2-5	-	TRBD2	TGTGCCAGCAGCCACCCGCACGGACTAGCGGCTAGGAGGGAGACCCAGTACTTC	CASSHPHGLAARRETQYF
TRBV9	TRBJ2-1	few	TRBD2	TGTGCCAGTAGTAGGCGGGGGGGCGACAATGAGCAGTTCTTC	CASSRRGGDNEQFF
TRBV30	TRBJ1-2	few	-	TGTGCCTGGACTCCCGACAGTACTCAGGTTAGCGGCTACACCTTC	CAWTPDSTQVSGYTF
TRBV30	TRBJ1-1	-	-	TGTGCCTGGACGCCGGGGGGCGTGAGCACTGAAGCTTTCTTT	CAWTPGGVSTEAFF
TRBV29-1	TRBJ1-5	few	-	TGCAGCGTTAAAGCCCAGGGTCCTCGACCCCAGCATTTT	CSVKAQGPRPQHF
TRBV30	TRBJ2-1	-	TRBD2	TGTGCCTGGAAAGTACTAGCGGGAATCGATGAGCAGTTCTTC	CAWKVLAGIDEQFF
TRBV18	TRBJ1-4	-	-	TGTGCCAGCTCACCTATGCGGGGGCGGGAAAAACTGTTTTTT	CASSPMRGREKLFF
TRBV7-9	TRBJ2-1	few	-	TGTGCCAGCCAAAGTAGCTCCTACAATGAGCAGTTCTTC	CASQSSSYNEQFF
TRBV27	TRBJ2-7	few	-	TGTGCCAGCAGTCCCCCGGGCAGGGCCTACGAGCAGTACTTC	CASSPPGRAYEQYF
TRBV6-1	TRBJ1-1	-	TRBD1	TGTGCCAGCAGGACAGGGTCTAGGACTGAAGCTTTCTTT	CASRTGSRTEAFF
TRBV7-3	TRBJ2-1	-	TRBD2	TGTGCCAGCAGCTTAGGAGGGACTAGCGGCCTCAATGAGCAGTTCTTC	CASSLGGTSGLNEQFF
TRBV5-4	TRBJ2-2	-	-	TGTGCCAGCAGGCCAGGGAACACCGGGGAGCTGTTTTTT	CASRPGNTGELFF
TRBV7-6	TRBJ2-7	few	TRBD1	TGTGCCAGCAGCCCCCGGGACAGGGCTTCCTACGAGCAGTACTTC	CASSPRDRASYEQYF
TRBV9	TRBJ1-6	-	-	TGTGCCAGCAGCGGAACAGGGACTAATTCACCCCTCCACTTT	CASSGTGTNSPLHF
TRBV27	TRBJ2-7	-	-	TGTGCCAGCAGTTCTACAGGGTTTCGCGAGCAGTACTTC	CASSSTGFREQYF
TRBV9	TRBJ2-2	few	TRBD2	TGTGCCAGCAGCGTACGGACTAGCGGGGCACAGGGGTCCGGGGAGCTGTTTTTT	CASSVRTSGAQGSGELFF
TRBV7-6	TRBJ2-7	-	TRBD2	TGTGCCAGCAGCAAAGGACTAGCGGGAGTCGGCGAGCAGTACTTC	CASSKGLAGVGEQYF
TRBV10-3	TRBJ2-6	-	TRBD1	TGTGCCATCAGTGCGGGACAGGGGTTGGCCGGGGCCAACGTCCTGACTTTC	CAISAGQGLAGANVLTF
TRBV29-1	TRBJ2-3	-	-	TGCAGCGTGGGGATTGGACAGAGCACAGATACGCAGTATTTT	CSVGIGQSTDTQYF
TRBV5-6	TRBJ2-1	-	-	TGTGCCAGCAGCCCCCCTTCGCAGGTCACCTACAATGAGCAGTTCTTC	CASSPPSQVTYNEQFF
TRBV2	TRBJ2-1	few	TRBD1	TGTGCCAGCACCGGACAGGCAGGTAATGAGCAGTTCTTC	CASTGQAGNEQFF
TRBV4-3	TRBJ1-6	-	-	TGCGCCAGCAGCCAAGGGGGTGGCCAGGGTGGTTCACCCCTCCACTTT	CASSQGGGQGGSPLHF
TRBV29-1	TRBJ2-7	-	TRBD1	TGCAGCGTCGTGGACAGGGGGAAGCTCTACGAGCAGTACTTC	CSVVDRGKLYEQYF
TRBV5-1	TRBJ1-5	-	TRBD1	TGCGCCAGCAGCTTACAGGGGGGTAGCAATCAGCCCCAGCATTTT	CASSLQGGSNQPQHF
TRBV6-1	TRBJ2-5	few	-	TGTGCCAGCACCCCCCGGGGGGCTGGGGAGGAGACCCAGTACTTC	CASTPRGAGEETQYF
TRBV6-1	TRBJ2-3	few	-	TGTGCCAGCAGTGAAGTGACAGGAGCAGATACGCAGTATTTT	CASSEVTGADTQYF
TRBV7-9	TRBJ2-1	-	TRBD2	TGTGCCAGCAGCCCGGGGACTAGCGGGACCTACAATGAGCAGTTCTTC	CASSPGTSGTYNEQFF
TRBV7-2	TRBJ2-1	-	TRBD1	TGTGCCAGCAGCTTACCGGGACAGGGGGCCAGAAATGAGCAGTTCTTC	CASSLPGQGARNEQFF
TRBV5-1	TRBJ2-1	few	-	TGCGCCAGCAGCTTGGCTCAGAACAATGAGCAGTTCTTC	CASSLAQNNEQFF
TRBV30	TRBJ2-3	few	TRBD2	TGTGCCTGGAGTGGGGCCGGGGGGGTCCACCACATGGATACGCAGTATTTT	CAWSGAGGVHHMDTQYF
TRBV12-5	TRBJ2-3	few	TRBD2	TGTGCTAGTGGTTTGGTACTAGCGGGAGCAGATACGCAGTATTTT	CASGLVLAGADTQYF
TRBV5-4	TRBJ1-2	-	TRBD1	TGTGCCAGCAGCTCGGGAATGGGGACAGGGTCTTTCTATGGCTACACCTTC	CASSSGMGTGSFYGYTF
TRBV2	TRBJ1-1	few	TRBD1	TGTGCCAGCAGTATCCAGACAGGGTTTGAAGCTTTCTTT	CASSIQTGFEAFF
TRBV13	TRBJ2-5	few	-	TGTGCCAGCAGCTTAGCCCCGGGGACTCGCCTGGGAGAGACCCAGTACTTC	CASSLAPGTRLGETQYF
TRBV15	TRBJ1-2	-	-	TGTGCCACCAGCCCCCGGTGGGAGAATAACTATGGCTACACCTTC	CATSPRWENNYGYTF
TRBV15	TRBJ2-1	few	-	TGTGCCACCAGCCTTCGGATGGGGGGCTCCTACAATGAGCAGTTCTTC	CATSLRMGGSYNEQFF
TRBV29-1	TRBJ2-5	few	-	TGCAGCGTGGGTCGCCTCGGACTCGGGGAGACCCAGTACTTC	CSVGRLGLGETQYF
TRBV4-2	TRBJ2-2	few	TRBD2	TGTGCCAGCAGCCAAGAATCGAGCGGGGGTACCGGGGAGCTGTTTTTT	CASSQESSGGTGELFF
TRBV10-3	TRBJ1-2	few	TRBD1	TGTGCCATCACTACCGGACAGGGATTGGATGGCTACACCTTC	CAITTGQGLDGYTF
TRBV9	TRBJ1-2	-	-	TGTGCCAGCAGCCCGACCGTACAGATCGGTGGCTACACCTTC	CASSPTVQIGGYTF
TRBV9	TRBJ1-1	few	-	TGTGCCAGCAGCGTAGAGGTAACAGACACTGAAGCTTTCTTT	CASSVEVTDTEAFF
TRBV20-1	TRBJ1-2	-	-	TGCAGTGCTAGAGAATCTACGCGCTACACCTTC	CSARESTRYTF
TRBV30	TRBJ1-2	few	-	TGTGCCTGGAGCCACCCCGCAGGTGGCTACACCTTC	CAWSHPAGGYTF
TRBV9	TRBJ2-2	few	TRBD2	TGTGCCAGCAGCGTAGCGGGAGGAGCCGGGACCGGGGAGCTGTTTTTT	CASSVAGGAGTGELFF
TRBV7-9	TRBJ1-1	-	-	TGTGCCAGCAGCTTTGTGGGCTACGGGGGGCCGATGAACACTGAAGCTTTCTTT	CASSFVGYGGPMNTEAFF
TRBV14	TRBJ2-1	few	-	TGTGCCAGCAGCCAATCTTTGGCGGGAAATGAGCAGTTCTTC	CASSQSLAGNEQFF
TRBV5-1	TRBJ2-5	-	-	TGCGCCAGCAGCGAGAGACTGTCCCAAGAGACCCAGTACTTC	CASSERLSQETQYF
TRBV30	TRBJ1-1	-	TRBD1	TGTGCCTGGAGTGTACGCAGGGGGTGGACTGAAGCTTTCTTT	CAWSVRRGWTEAFF
TRBV2	TRBJ1-2	-	TRBD1	TGTGCCAGCAGCCGGGACAGGGGTGATAAGGGCTACACCTTC	CASSRDRGDKGYTF
TRBV27	TRBJ2-3	few	-	TGTGCCAGCAGTTCACCGGGACACACCGATACGCAGTATTTT	CASSSPGHTDTQYF